Presented here are 32 T cell receptor beta chains from one specimen sequenced in a study of PD-L1 blockade in urothelial cancer. Sequencing used immunoSEQ multiplex PCR; TCRdb keeps in-frame clones, though not all of them. The top ten hold about 15% of the sample, which has about 40,000 clones, approximately 82% seen once. Material: PBMCs, obtained around atezolizumab (anti-PD-L1) treatment. The receptors derive from a man in his 60s with urothelial cancer.

This chain connects TRBV30 to TRBJ1-4; 9 nucleotides match TRBD1. CDR1 is GTSNPN and CDR2 is SVGIG in the germline V gene (reference sequence). Trimming cost V 1 base and J 8 bases; bases outside gene matches: 5. The CDR3 is made up of 14 amino acids. CDR3 nucleotides: TGTGCCTGGAGTGGTAGGGACAGGGCCGAAAAACTGTTTTTT. This sequence encodes CAWSGRDRAEKLFF.

In its sample, this clone was seen many times. This chain joins TRBV27 and TRBJ2-7; 13 bases are shared with TRBD2. The CDR3 length is 16 residues. Looked up from germline, CDR1 is MNHEY and CDR2 is SMNVEV (reference sequence). With 4 bases clipped from V and 5 bases from J, the junction kept 8 bases outside the gene matches. CDR3 in amino acids: CASSSGRLAGGNEQYF. The CDR3 nucleotides read TGTGCCAGCAGTTCCGGCCGACTAGCGGGAGGAAACGAGCAGTACTTC.

The chain combines TRBV15 with TRBJ1-2; 9 bases match TRBD1. The CDR3 is 18 amino acids. V gave up 5 bases and J gave up 3 bases; unmatched junction bases: 16. Germline CDR1 is LNHNV and CDR2 is YYDKDF (reference sequence). The CDR3 loop is CATSQGIGTGSRHYGYTF. CDR3 coding DNA: TGTGCCACCAGCCAGGGAATCGGGACAGGGAGTCGTCACTATGGCTACACCTTC.

This rearrangement joins TRBV7-9 to TRBJ2-7, with a possible D match to TRBD1 (6 bases). Germline loops: CDR1 SEHNR, CDR2 FQNEAQ (reference sequence). V lost 5 bases and J 4 bases, leaving 18 bases between the germline ends. This CDR3 is 15 amino acids long. CDR3 loop: CASSPLLQGWYEQYF. The CDR3 region has the DNA TGTGCCAGCAGCCCTCTACTACAGGGTTGGTACGAGCAGTACTTC.

The chain carries TRBV7-2 and TRBJ2-2; D gene ambiguous. V was clipped by 3 bases and J by 7 bases, with 6 bases between them. Looked up from germline, CDR1 is SGHTA and CDR2 is FQGNSA. CDR3 length: 12 amino acids. The CDR3 sequence: CASSFHGGELFF. CDR3 nucleotides: TGTGCCAGCAGCTTCCACGGCGGGGAGCTGTTTTTT. The entire variable domain, with the rest obtained from reference TRBV7-2 and TRBJ2-2, is as follows: GAGVSQSPSNKVTEKGKDVELRCDPISGHTALYWYRQSLGQGLEFLIYFQGNSAPDKSGLPSDRFSAERTGGSVSTLTIQRTQQEDSAVYLCASSFHGGELFFGEGSRLTVL.

A note on this clone: The junction and the germline gene differ at one end; a read error may be behind it. This sequence joins TRBV7-7 and TRBJ2-5; TRBD2 matches 9 bases. The CDR3 is made up of 15 amino acids. Germline V lookup: CDR1 SSHAT, CDR2 FNYEAQ (reference sequence). The DNA of the CDR3 is TGTGCTAGCAGCTTAGCTAGGCGGGAGGGGGAGACCCAGTACTTC. Protein sequence: CASSLARREGETQYF. The variable domain in full, with the rest retrieved from reference TRBV7-7 and TRBJ2-5, is GAGVSQSPRYKVTKRGQDVTLRCDPISSHATLYWYQQALGQGPEFLTYFNYEAQPDKSGLPSDRFSAERPEGSISTLTIQRTEQRDSAMYRCASSLARREGETQYFGPGTRLLVL.

The chain combines TRBV29-1 with TRBJ2-7, with 7 bases lining up with TRBD1. There are 12 residues in the CDR3. V was clipped by 4 bases and J by 3 bases; unmatched bases: 3. The germline V gene has CDR1 SQVTM and CDR2 ANQGSEA. CDR3: CSVGGTDYEQYF. CDR3 in DNA: TGCAGCGTTGGAGGGACAGACTACGAGCAGTACTTC.

This clone has a handful of counts. The chain is built from TRBV7-8 and TRBJ1-6, with 9 bases fitting TRBD1. This CDR3 is built from 16 residues. CDR1 is SGHVS and CDR2 is FQNEAQ in the germline V gene. V lost 5 bases, J lost 5 bases, and 7 bases stayed unmatched. This CDR3 is CASSPQGQGHNSPLHF. The DNA of the CDR3 is TGTGCCAGCAGCCCCCAAGGACAGGGGCATAATTCACCCCTCCACTTT.

The chain is built from TRBV5-1 and TRBJ2-7, with a possible D match to TRBD1 (6 bases). In germline, CDR1 is SGHRS, CDR2 YFSETQ. With 0 bases removed from V and 1 base from J, the gap between germline ends came to 11 bases. The CDR3 totals 15 residues. In DNA, the CDR3 is TGCGCCAGCAGCTTGGTTACAGGGTCGTCCTACGAGCAGTACTTC. It codes for CASSLVTGSSYEQYF.

This sequence joins TRBV6-4 and TRBJ1-1, with D perhaps matching TRBD1 (5 bases). This CDR3 has 13 residues. Trimming cost V 2 bases and J 1 base, with 5 bases left between them. Germline V gives CDR1 MRHNA, CDR2 SNTAGT. CDR3 protein: CASSDRGNTEAFF. CDR3 coding DNA: TGTGCCAGCAGTGACAGGGGGAACACTGAAGCTTTCTTT.

The CDR3, as DNA: TGTGCCAGCAGCGACCCCGGGACAGGGTCTCATGGCTACACCTTC. This translates into CASSDPGTGSHGYTF. The chain has TRBV27 and TRBJ1-2; 9 nucleotides line up with TRBD1. Trimming cost V 6 bases and J 6 bases; bases outside gene matches: 11. The CDR3 contains 15 residues. Germline CDR1 and CDR2: MNHEY and SMNVEV (reference sequence).

V and J are TRBV4-1 and TRBJ2-1; the D gene is possibly TRBD1 (5 bases). The CDR3 spans 16 residues. Germline V CDR1 and CDR2: MGHRA, YSYEKL. Trimming left V 4 bases short and J 0 bases short, with 13 bases between. The CDR3 sequence: CASSPVQGPSYNEQFF. CDR3 sequence (DNA): TGCGCCAGCAGCCCAGTCCAGGGTCCCTCCTACAATGAGCAGTTCTTC.

A remark on this clone: The junction departs from the called germline gene at one end, perhaps through a read error. The genes are TRBV4-2 and TRBJ1-2; 10 bases align to TRBD1. The length of the CDR3 is 15 residues. CDR1 is LGHNA and CDR2 is YNFKEQ in the germline V gene. The CDR3 region is CVSSQGTGASAGYTF. CDR3 DNA sequence: TGTGTCAGCAGCCAAGGGACAGGGGCTTCCGCTGGCTACACCTTC.

V gene TRBV5-1 combines with J gene TRBJ2-1; D possibly corresponds to TRBD2 (6 bases). The ends were cut back, 1 base at V and 3 bases at J, with 11 bases in the middle. Germline-derived CDR1 and CDR2 are SGHRS and YFSETQ. The CDR3 is 15 amino acids. The CDR3 DNA follows: TGCGCCAGCAGCTTGACGGGGGAGGTCTACAATGAGCAGTTCTTC. This encodes CASSLTGEVYNEQFF.

The V call is TRBV19, the J call TRBJ2-3; TRBD2 aligns across 7 bases. V trimming: 0 bases; J trimming: 3 bases; junction bases outside the gene matches: 9. Germline V gene lookup returns CDR1 LNHDA and CDR2 SQIVND (reference sequence). CDR3 size: 17 residues. CDR3 region: CASSIETSLTRTDTQYF. CDR3 coding DNA: TGTGCCAGTAGTATAGAGACTAGCCTTACGAGAACAGATACGCAGTATTTT.

The rearrangement links TRBV11-2 to TRBJ2-6, with TRBD1 matching 7 bases. Germline CDR1 is SGHAT and CDR2 is FQNNGV. Trimming at V came to 5 bases and at J to 3 bases, leaving 4 bases not matched to a gene. The CDR3 totals 15 residues. The DNA for the CDR3 is TGTGCCAGCAGCGGCACAGGGGTTGGGGCCAACGTCCTGACTTTC. This codes for CASSGTGVGANVLTF.

The rearrangement uses TRBV6-5 and TRBJ1-4, with 7 nucleotides matching TRBD1. The germline V gene encodes CDR1 MNHEY and CDR2 SVGAGI. CDR3 length equals 14 residues. The V and J ends lost 6 bases and 8 bases, in that order; junction bases with no gene match: 9. The CDR3 coding sequence is TGTGCCAGCAGATCCGGGACAGACCAAGAAAAACTGTTTTTT. Protein: CASRSGTDQEKLFF.

The gene calls are TRBV6-5 and TRBJ1-1; 7 bases line up with TRBD1. The CDR3 has 14 residues. Germline V gene lookup returns CDR1 MNHEY and CDR2 SVGAGI. J gave up 0 bases and V 6 bases, and 4 bases lay outside the gene matches. The CDR3 reads CASRRQGLNTEAFF. CDR3 sequence (DNA): TGTGCCAGCAGACGACAGGGACTGAACACTGAAGCTTTCTTT.

The CDR3 DNA reads TGTGCCAGCAGTGGAGGGCTAGCAAATGAGCAGTTCTTC. Protein sequence: CASSGGLANEQFF. V usage is TRBV2 and J usage is TRBJ2-1; a possible D gene is TRBD2 (5 bases). Trimming left V 4 bases short and J 7 bases short, with 11 bases between. Germline CDR1 reads SNHLY; CDR2 reads FYNNEI. The CDR3 totals 13 residues.

The V and J genes are TRBV7-9 and TRBJ2-3; 9 bases are a match to TRBD2. Germline CDR1 is SEHNR and CDR2 is FQNEAQ (reference sequence). This CDR3 comprises 15 residues. The junction had 11 bases not matched to a gene; V was cut back by 8 bases and J by 5 bases. CDR3 residues: CASSELREGLDTQYF. The DNA of the CDR3 is TGTGCCAGCTCAGAGCTGCGGGAGGGCCTAGATACGCAGTATTTT.

This clone was counted between two and nine times. This chain connects TRBV4-3 to TRBJ2-1; weak D call: TRBD1 (6 bases). Germline CDR1 is LGHNA and CDR2 is YSLEER. The CDR3 runs 20 residues. Trimming removed 0 bases at V and 7 bases at J, with 28 bases between. The CDR3 loop is CASSQESSSGRIQTGNEQFF. The CDR3 DNA reads TGCGCCAGCAGCCAAGAAAGTTCGAGTGGCAGGATTCAAACAGGGAATGAGCAGTTCTTC.

This clone was detected only a few times. The chain joins TRBV28 to TRBJ2-1; D uncertain. Germline values: CDR1 MDHEN, CDR2 SYDVKM. V lost 3 bases, J lost 9 bases, and 12 bases lay in between. This CDR3 is built from 13 residues. The CDR3 coding sequence is TGTGCCAGCAGTTTGGGTGGGCGTGGTGAGCAGTTCTTC. Protein sequence: CASSLGGRGEQFF. The variable domain in full, with the rest retrieved from reference TRBV28 and TRBJ2-1, is DVKVTQSSRYLVKRTGEKVFLECVQDMDHENMFWYRQDPGLGLRLIYFSYDVKMKEKGDIPEGYSVSREKKERFSLILESASTNQTSMYLCASSLGGRGEQFFGPGTRLTVL.

This rearrangement joins TRBV2 to TRBJ2-7; TRBD2 matches 8 bases. CDR1 and CDR2 from the germline V gene are SNHLY and FYNNEI. CDR3 length equals 15 residues. V dropped 4 bases and J dropped 0; count of bases not matched to a gene: 5. The CDR3 DNA reads as TGTGCCAGCAGTGTTTCCGGACTAGCCTCCTACGAGCAGTACTTC. Protein product: CASSVSGLASYEQYF.

DNA for the CDR3: TGCGCCAGCAGCTTGCCCGGGGACAAGAACACTGAAGCTTTCTTT. Its translation: CASSLPGDKNTEAFF. The rearrangement links TRBV5-1 to TRBJ1-1, with D tentatively TRBD1 (6 bases). The CDR3 consists of 15 residues. V lost 1 base, J lost 1 base, and 11 bases lay in between. Germline V lookup: CDR1 SGHRS, CDR2 YFSETQ.

The gene calls are TRBV6-4 and TRBJ1-1; TRBD1 matches 8 bases. Trimming removed 7 bases from V and 5 bases from J; junction bases left unmatched: 9. Germline CDR1 and CDR2: MRHNA and SNTAGT. This CDR3 is built from 14 residues. CDR3 loop: CASKYGQGATEAFF. As DNA, the CDR3 is TGTGCCAGCAAGTATGGACAGGGCGCAACTGAAGCTTTCTTT.

V usage is TRBV11-2 and J usage is TRBJ2-2; 15 bases agree with TRBD2. Germline CDR1 is SGHAT and CDR2 is FQNNGV. V dropped 5 bases and J dropped 5; count of bases not matched to a gene: 9. CDR3 length equals 18 residues. This CDR3 reads CASSGLAGGPKGTGELFF. Written as DNA, the CDR3 is TGTGCCAGCAGCGGACTAGCGGGAGGGCCGAAGGGTACCGGGGAGCTGTTTTTT.

This chain uses TRBV4-1 with TRBJ2-3; 7 nucleotides line up with TRBD2. The V and J ends lost 2 bases and 4 bases, in that order; junction bases with no gene match: 6. Germline CDR1 reads MGHRA; CDR2 reads YSYEKL. The CDR3 is 15 amino acids. CDR3 residues: CASSQIAGAADTQYF. The CDR3 DNA is TGCGCCAGCAGCCAAATTGCGGGAGCCGCAGATACGCAGTATTTT.

The genes are TRBV5-4 and TRBJ1-2; TRBD1 is a possible D gene (6 bases). The V gene lost 0 bases and the J gene lost 3 bases, with 9 bases spanning the gap. This CDR3 comprises 14 residues. Germline V gives CDR1 SGHNT, CDR2 YYREEE (reference sequence). The CDR3 here is CASSLDGGHYGYTF. The DNA for the CDR3 is TGTGCCAGCAGCTTGGATGGGGGCCACTATGGCTACACCTTC.

J is TRBJ2-5 and V is TRBV28; the D is unclear. The germline V and J ends were trimmed by 5 bases and 5 bases, with 12 bases remaining between them. CDR1 is MDHEN and CDR2 is SYDVKM in the germline V gene. CDR3 length: 13 residues. For the CDR3, the DNA is TGTGCCAGCAGTCATGCGCATGTGGAGACCCAGTACTTC. This encodes CASSHAHVETQYF.

The chain couples TRBV28 to TRBJ2-7; 8 positions agree with TRBD1. Unmatched junction bases numbered 3, after V lost 4 bases and J lost 4 bases. This CDR3 region has 13 residues. Looked up from germline, CDR1 is MDHEN and CDR2 is SYDVKM. CDR3 bases: TGTGCCAGCAGTTCAGGGGGCCAATACGAGCAGTACTTC. Its translation: CASSSGGQYEQYF.

The chain links TRBV5-4 to TRBJ2-7; TRBD1 is a possible D gene (6 bases). The CDR3 is 14 residues long. Germline CDR1 SGHNT, CDR2 YYREEE (reference sequence). V lost 4 bases and J lost 3, with 14 bases in between. The CDR3 sequence: CASSVRGGGYEQYF. CDR3 nucleotide sequence: TGTGCCAGCAGCGTCAGGGGTGGCGGCTACGAGCAGTACTTC.

The chain couples TRBV6-6 to TRBJ1-4; D is uncertain. V lost 2 bases and J lost 7, with 17 bases in between. CDR1 and CDR2 (germline): MNHNY, SVGAGI (reference sequence). The CDR3 is made up of 16 amino acids. In DNA, the CDR3 is TGTGCCAGCAGTTACCCGACGGGGAGAGAATTTGAAAAACTGTTTTTT. Translation gives CASSYPTGREFEKLFF.